These 10 T cell receptor beta chains were all obtained from the same sample, sequenced in a study of CD8+CD57+ T cells in acquired aplastic anemia. By flow cytometry, patients selected for sequencing had shown an expansion of CD8+CD57+ cells. Researchers used genomic DNA as the template to profile TCR beta VDJ and CDR3. TCRdb ran MiXCR on the reads and lists one entry per CDR3 protein. The table shows 200,000 or so distinct CDR3 sequences, with approximately 50% occurring only once. The sample comprised sorted CD4+, CD8+, or CD8+CD57+ T cells (not recorded which) from PBMCs. The receptors were sampled from a human donor with aplastic anemia.

This clonotype was recorded at least ten times. This may stem from a read error, because a much larger clone lies one nucleotide away. The chain uses TRBV15 and TRBJ1-4, with D perhaps TRBD1 (6 bases). CDR1 and CDR2 from the germline V gene are LNHNV and YYDKDF (reference sequence). The CDR3 runs 15 residues. Deletions cut 3 bases from V and 5 bases from J, with 13 bases between. Written as DNA, the CDR3 is TGTGCCACCAGCAGGCCCTGGACAGCCAATGAAAAACTGTTTTTT. Translated, it gives CATSRPWTANEKLFF.

CDR3 region: CASSLVPAGGTDTQYF. DNA for the CDR3: TGCGCCAGCAGCTTGGTTCCAGCGGGGGGCACAGATACGCAGTATTTT. V is TRBV5-1 and J is TRBJ2-3; TRBD2 matches 8 bases. Germline V gene sequence: CDR1 SGHRS, CDR2 YFSETQ. The V gene end was trimmed by 0 bases and the J gene end by 1 base; junction bases not matched to a gene: 4. This CDR3 region has 16 residues.

V gene TRBV5-1 combines with J gene TRBJ1-1, with 8 bases matching TRBD1. This CDR3 spans 14 amino acids. The V and J ends lost 0 bases and 5 bases, in that order; junction bases with no gene match: 3. Germline V gene lookup returns CDR1 SGHRS and CDR2 YFSETQ. The CDR3 nucleotides read TGCGCCAGCAGCTTGGCGGGACAGGCTACTGAAGCTTTCTTT. Residues: CASSLAGQATEAFF.

The chain employs TRBV24-1 and TRBJ2-1; possible D gene TRBD2, 5 bases. V was pared by 5 bases and J by 10 bases, with 11 bases between. The CDR3 spans 12 residues. Germline CDR1 KGHDR, CDR2 SFDVKD. The CDR3 reads CATSGPRGEQFF. CDR3 sequence (DNA): TGTGCCACCAGTGGCCCCCGAGGGGAGCAGTTCTTC.

This clonotype was observed a handful of times. This chain links TRBV29-1 with TRBJ1-2, with a possible D match to TRBD1 (5 bases). Germline CDR1 is SQVTM and CDR2 is ANQGSEA. This CDR3 is 12 amino acids long. Trimming left V 6 bases short and J 1 base short, with 9 bases between. The CDR3 coding sequence is TGCAGCGTGAGGGGCAGTAACTATGGCTACACCTTC. The encoded protein is CSVRGSNYGYTF.

This clonotype was picked up many times. The rearrangement uses TRBV29-1 and TRBJ2-5; possibly TRBD1 for D (6 bases). V was trimmed by 3 bases and J by 5 bases, leaving 10 bases between them. In germline, CDR1 is SQVTM, CDR2 ANQGSEA. The CDR3 sequence is 12 residues long. CDR3 residues: CSVERGWETQYF. CDR3 coding DNA: TGCAGCGTTGAGAGGGGGTGGGAGACCCAGTACTTC.

This clonotype was detected ten times or more. The chain couples TRBV7-2 to TRBJ2-1; 7 bases are shared with TRBD2. After removal of 6 bases from V and 15 bases from J, the junction contained 14 bases not matched to a gene. CDR3 length: 13 residues. In germline, CDR1 is SGHTA, CDR2 FQGNSA. The CDR3 loop is CASSSKSSGIGFF. CDR3 coding DNA: TGTGCCAGCAGTTCAAAGTCTAGCGGAATAGGGTTCTTC. The whole variable domain, filled in from reference TRBV7-2 and TRBJ2-1, reads GAGVSQSPSNKVTEKGKDVELRCDPISGHTALYWYRQSLGQGLEFLIYFQGNSAPDKSGLPSDRFSAERTGGSVSTLTIQRTQQEDSAVYLCASSSKSSGIGFFGPGTRLTVL.

This clonotype was seen at least ten times. This chain joins TRBV4-2 and TRBJ1-5; 10 nucleotides agree with TRBD1. The CDR3 sequence is 17 residues long. The V gene's germline CDR1 is LGHNA and CDR2 YNFKEQ. V shed 4 bases, J shed 3 bases, and the junction held 9 bases outside the gene matches. The CDR3 sequence is CASSPWTGGVANQPQHF. DNA for the CDR3: TGTGCCAGCAGCCCCTGGACAGGGGGGGTGGCCAATCAGCCCCAGCATTTT.

The genes are TRBV4-2 and TRBJ2-2; D unresolved. Trimming took 2 bases from V and 1 from J, leaving 2 bases between them. CDR3 length: 13 amino acids. Germline V lookup: CDR1 LGHNA, CDR2 YNFKEQ. In DNA, the CDR3 is TGTGCCAGCAGCCAACGGAACACCGGGGAGCTGTTTTTT. This gives the protein CASSQRNTGELFF.

This chain links TRBV7-8 with TRBJ2-7; no firm D call. The CDR3 spans 15 residues. V lost 1 base and J 0 bases, leaving 10 bases between the germline ends. Germline V gene sequence: CDR1 SGHVS, CDR2 FQNEAQ. Written as DNA, the CDR3 is TGTGCCAGCAGCTTAGTCTGGGGTCCCTCCTACGAGCAGTACTTC. It translates to CASSLVWGPSYEQYF.